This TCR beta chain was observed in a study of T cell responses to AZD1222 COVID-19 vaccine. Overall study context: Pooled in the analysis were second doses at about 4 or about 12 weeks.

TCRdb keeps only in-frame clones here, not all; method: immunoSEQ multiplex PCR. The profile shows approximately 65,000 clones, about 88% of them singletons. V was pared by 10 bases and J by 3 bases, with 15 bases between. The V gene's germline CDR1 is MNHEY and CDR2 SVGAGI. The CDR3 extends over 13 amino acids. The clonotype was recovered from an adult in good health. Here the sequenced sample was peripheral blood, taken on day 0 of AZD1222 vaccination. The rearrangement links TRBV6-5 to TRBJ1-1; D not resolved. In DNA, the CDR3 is TGTGCCACAAGCAGCAGGTCGTACACTGAAGCTTTCTTT. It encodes CATSSRSYTEAFF.